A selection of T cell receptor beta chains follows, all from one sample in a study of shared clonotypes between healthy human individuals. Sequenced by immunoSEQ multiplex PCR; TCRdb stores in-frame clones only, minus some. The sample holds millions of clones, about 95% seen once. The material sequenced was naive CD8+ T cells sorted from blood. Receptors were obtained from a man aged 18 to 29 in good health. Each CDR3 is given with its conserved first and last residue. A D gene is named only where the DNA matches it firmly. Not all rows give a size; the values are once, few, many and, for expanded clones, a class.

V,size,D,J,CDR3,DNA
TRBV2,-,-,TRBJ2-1,CASTPTGELWGNEQFF,TGTGCCAGCACCCCGACCGGGGAACTGTGGGGGAATGAGCAGTTCTTC
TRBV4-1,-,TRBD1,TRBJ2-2,CASSQVGTGVDTGELFF,TGCGCCAGCAGCCAAGTTGGGACAGGGGTCGACACCGGGGAGCTGTTTTTT
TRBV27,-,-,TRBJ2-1,CASSLSGDTVYNEQFF,TGTGCCAGCAGTTTATCGGGGGACACAGTATACAATGAGCAGTTCTTC
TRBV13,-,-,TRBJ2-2,CASSRDKTGELFF,TGTGCCAGCAGTCGGGACAAAACCGGGGAGCTGTTTTTT
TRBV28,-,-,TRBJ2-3,CASSLLRGPDTQYF,TGTGCCAGCAGTTTACTGCGGGGCCCCGATACGCAGTATTTT
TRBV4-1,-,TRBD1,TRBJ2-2,CASSPLGQGALRTGELFF,TGCGCCAGCAGCCCACTGGGACAGGGGGCGCTTCGCACCGGGGAGCTGTTTTTT
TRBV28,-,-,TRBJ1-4,CASSLLGFSEKLFF,TGTGCCAGCAGTTTACTGGGGTTCAGTGAAAAACTGTTTTTT
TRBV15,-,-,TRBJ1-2,CATSTGVNYGYTF,TGTGCCACCAGCACCGGAGTAAACTATGGCTACACCTTC
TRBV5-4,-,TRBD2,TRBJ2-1,CASSALLAGSRYNEQFF,TGTGCCAGCAGCGCCCTCCTAGCGGGGTCCCGCTACAATGAGCAGTTCTTC
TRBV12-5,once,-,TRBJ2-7,CASGLVQVGAGEQYF,TGTGCTAGTGGTTTGGTACAAGTCGGGGCGGGAGAGCAGTACTTC
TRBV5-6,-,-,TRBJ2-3,CASSLRPGELDTQYF,TGTGCCAGCAGCTTGCGACCGGGGGAGCTAGATACGCAGTATTTT
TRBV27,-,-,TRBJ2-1,CASSAGAHEQFF,TGTGCCAGCAGTGCAGGGGCCCATGAGCAGTTCTTC
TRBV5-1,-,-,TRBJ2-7,CASSFRSGYEQYF,TGCGCCAGCAGCTTTAGGTCCGGCTACGAGCAGTACTTC
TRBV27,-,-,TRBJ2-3,CASRTNDLRGDTQYF,TGTGCCAGCAGAACAAACGATCTCCGGGGAGATACGCAGTATTTT
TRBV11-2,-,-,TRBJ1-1,CASSLYKWTEAFF,TGTGCCAGCAGCTTATATAAGTGGACTGAAGCTTTCTTT
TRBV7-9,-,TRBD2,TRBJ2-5,CASSLALAANQETQYF,TGTGCCAGCAGCTTAGCTCTAGCGGCAAATCAAGAGACCCAGTACTTC